This T cell receptor (delta chain) appears in the sequencing data of a study of gamma-delta T cells after stem cell transplantation. This clone was seen a handful of times. The protein given by TCRdb reflects a much larger clone and differs at residue 7 from this DNA's translation, likely from a read error; the protein shown is the DNA's translation. TCRdb re-called clones from the RT-PCR reads via CATT. The table lists 1,000 to 1,500 delta-chain clones, 2% of them singletons. V was pared by 3 bases and J by 1 base, with 11 bases between. Germline V gene lookup returns CDR1 GEAIGNYY and CDR2 EKD. This CDR3 is 14 amino acids long.

The chain employs TRDV2 and TRDJ1; D ambiguous. The source material was gamma-delta T cells. This clonotype was sampled from a human donor. It is not recorded whose cells these are; they may come from a transplant donor. CDR3 in amino acids: CACDGLWFTDKLIF. CDR3 nucleotides: TGTGCCTGTGACGGACTGTGGTTCACCGATAAACTCATCTTT.